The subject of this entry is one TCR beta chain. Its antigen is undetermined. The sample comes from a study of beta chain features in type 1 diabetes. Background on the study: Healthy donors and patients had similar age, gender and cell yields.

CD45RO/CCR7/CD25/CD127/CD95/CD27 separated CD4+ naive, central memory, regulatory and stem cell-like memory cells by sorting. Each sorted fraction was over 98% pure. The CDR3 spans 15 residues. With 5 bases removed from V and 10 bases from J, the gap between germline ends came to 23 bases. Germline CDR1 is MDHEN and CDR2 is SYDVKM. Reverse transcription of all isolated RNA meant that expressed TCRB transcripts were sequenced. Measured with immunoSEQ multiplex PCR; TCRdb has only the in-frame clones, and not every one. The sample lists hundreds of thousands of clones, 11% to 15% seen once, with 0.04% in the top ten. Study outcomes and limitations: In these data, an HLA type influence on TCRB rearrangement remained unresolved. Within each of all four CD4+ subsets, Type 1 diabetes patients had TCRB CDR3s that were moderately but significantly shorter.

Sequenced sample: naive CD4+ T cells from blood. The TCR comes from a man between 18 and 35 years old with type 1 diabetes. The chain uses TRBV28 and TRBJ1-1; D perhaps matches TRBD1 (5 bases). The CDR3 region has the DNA TGTGCCAGCAGTCCCCCGAGGGGTGGACCCAGCGGAGCTTTCTTT. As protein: CASSPPRGGPSGAFF. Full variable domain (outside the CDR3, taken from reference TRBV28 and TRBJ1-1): DVKVTQSSRYLVKRTGEKVFLECVQDMDHENMFWYRQDPGLGLRLIYFSYDVKMKEKGDIPEGYSVSREKKERFSLILESASTNQTSMYLCASSPPRGGPSGAFFGQGTRLTVV.